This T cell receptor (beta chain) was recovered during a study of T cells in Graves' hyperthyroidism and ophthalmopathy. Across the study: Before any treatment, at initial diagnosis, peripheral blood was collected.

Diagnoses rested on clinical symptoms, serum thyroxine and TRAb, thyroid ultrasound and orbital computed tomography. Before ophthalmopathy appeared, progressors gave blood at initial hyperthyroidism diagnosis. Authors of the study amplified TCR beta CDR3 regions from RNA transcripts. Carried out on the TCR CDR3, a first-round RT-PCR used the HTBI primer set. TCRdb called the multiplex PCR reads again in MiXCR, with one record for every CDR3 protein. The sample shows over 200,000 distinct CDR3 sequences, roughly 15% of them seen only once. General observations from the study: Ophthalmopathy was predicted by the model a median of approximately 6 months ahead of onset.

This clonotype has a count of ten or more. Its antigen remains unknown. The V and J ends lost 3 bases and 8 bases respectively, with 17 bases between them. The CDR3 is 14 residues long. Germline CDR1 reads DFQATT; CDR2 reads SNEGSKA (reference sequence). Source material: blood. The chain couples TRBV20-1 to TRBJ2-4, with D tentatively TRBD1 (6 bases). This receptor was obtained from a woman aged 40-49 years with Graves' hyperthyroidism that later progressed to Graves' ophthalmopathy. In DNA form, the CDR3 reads TGCAGTGCTAGGGAAAACAGGGAGTGGGACATTCAGTACTTC. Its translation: CSARENREWDIQYF.